This T cell receptor (beta chain) was retrieved from a study of cytomegalovirus exposure and HLA in healthy donors. Overall study results and limits: There were some V segments, including TRBV6-2 and TRBV6-3, excluded as indistinguishable.

Researchers ran the PCR with 60 Vbeta and 13 Jbeta primers. Repertoires were generated with immunoSEQ multiplex PCR, while TCRdb's copy carries only in-frame clones and drops some. The repertoire holds tens of thousands of clones, with just under 70% as singletons. This clone occurred once. Its antigen remains unknown. The CDR3 spans 14 residues. The germline CDR1 and CDR2 sequences are SGHRS and YFSETQ. V lost 1 base and J 0 bases, leaving 7 bases between the germline ends. Sequences were obtained from PBMCs. The rearrangement uses TRBV5-1 and TRBJ1-2; D possibly corresponds to TRBD1 (6 bases). This clonotype was obtained from a man in his forties or fifties in good health and CMV-seronegative. CDR3 in amino acids: CASSLTGSNYGYTF. DNA for the CDR3: TGCGCCAGCAGCTTGACAGGGTCTAACTATGGCTACACCTTC.